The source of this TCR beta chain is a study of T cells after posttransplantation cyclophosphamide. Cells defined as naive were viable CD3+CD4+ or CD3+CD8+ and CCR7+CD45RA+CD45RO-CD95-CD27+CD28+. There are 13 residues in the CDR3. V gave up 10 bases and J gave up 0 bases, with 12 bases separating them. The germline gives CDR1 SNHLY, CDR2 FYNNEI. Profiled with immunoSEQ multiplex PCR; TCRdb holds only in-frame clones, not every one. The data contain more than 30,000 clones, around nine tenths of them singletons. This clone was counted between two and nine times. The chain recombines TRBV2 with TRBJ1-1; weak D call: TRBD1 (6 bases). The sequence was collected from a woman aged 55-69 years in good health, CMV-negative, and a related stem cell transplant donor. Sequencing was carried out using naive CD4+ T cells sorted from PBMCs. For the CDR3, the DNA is TGTGCCACCAGAGGACAGTTGAACACTGAAGCTTTCTTT. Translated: CATRGQLNTEAFF.